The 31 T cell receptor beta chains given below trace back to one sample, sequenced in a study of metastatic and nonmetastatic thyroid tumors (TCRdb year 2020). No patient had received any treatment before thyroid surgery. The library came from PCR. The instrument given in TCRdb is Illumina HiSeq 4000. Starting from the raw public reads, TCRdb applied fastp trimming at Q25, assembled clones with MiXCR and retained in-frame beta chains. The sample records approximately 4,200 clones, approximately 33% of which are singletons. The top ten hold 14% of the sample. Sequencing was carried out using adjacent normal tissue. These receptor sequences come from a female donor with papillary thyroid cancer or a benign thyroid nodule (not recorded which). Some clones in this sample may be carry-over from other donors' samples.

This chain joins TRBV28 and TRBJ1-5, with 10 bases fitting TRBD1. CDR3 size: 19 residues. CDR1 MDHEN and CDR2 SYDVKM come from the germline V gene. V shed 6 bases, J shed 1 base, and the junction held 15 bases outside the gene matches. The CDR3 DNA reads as TGTGCCAGCAGGAACCGGCGGACAGGGGGGGATCGGAGCAATCAGCCCCAGCATTTT. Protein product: CASRNRRTGGDRSNQPQHF.

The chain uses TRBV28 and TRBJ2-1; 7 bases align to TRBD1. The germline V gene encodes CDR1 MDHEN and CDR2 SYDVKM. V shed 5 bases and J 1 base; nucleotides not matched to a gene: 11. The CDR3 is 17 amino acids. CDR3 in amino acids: CASSPFLGTASYNEQFF. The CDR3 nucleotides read TGTGCCAGCAGTCCTTTCCTGGGGACAGCGTCCTACAATGAGCAGTTCTTC. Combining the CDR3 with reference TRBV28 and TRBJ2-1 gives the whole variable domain DVKVTQSSRYLVKRTGEKVFLECVQDMDHENMFWYRQDPGLGLRLIYFSYDVKMKEKGDIPEGYSVSREKKERFSLILESASTNQTSMYLCASSPFLGTASYNEQFFGPGTRLTVL.

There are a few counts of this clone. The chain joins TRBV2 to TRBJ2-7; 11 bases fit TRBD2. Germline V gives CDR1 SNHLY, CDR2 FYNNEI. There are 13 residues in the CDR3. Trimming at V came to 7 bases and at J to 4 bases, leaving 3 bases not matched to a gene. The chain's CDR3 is CASKGLADYEQYF. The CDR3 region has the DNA TGTGCCAGCAAGGGACTAGCGGATTACGAGCAGTACTTC.

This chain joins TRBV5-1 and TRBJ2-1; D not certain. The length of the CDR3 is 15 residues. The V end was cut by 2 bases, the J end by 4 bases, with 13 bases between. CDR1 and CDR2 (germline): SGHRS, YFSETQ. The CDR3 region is CASSFEGPHYNEQFF. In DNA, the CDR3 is TGCGCCAGCAGCTTCGAAGGTCCGCATTACAATGAGCAGTTCTTC.

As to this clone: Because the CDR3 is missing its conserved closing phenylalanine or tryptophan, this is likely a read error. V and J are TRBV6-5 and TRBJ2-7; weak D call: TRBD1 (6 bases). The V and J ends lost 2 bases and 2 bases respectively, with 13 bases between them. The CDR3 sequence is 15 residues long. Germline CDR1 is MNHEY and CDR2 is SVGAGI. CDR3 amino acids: CASSYRVQGTYEQYS. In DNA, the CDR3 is TGTGCCAGCAGTTACCGAGTACAGGGAACCTACGAGCAGTACAGC.

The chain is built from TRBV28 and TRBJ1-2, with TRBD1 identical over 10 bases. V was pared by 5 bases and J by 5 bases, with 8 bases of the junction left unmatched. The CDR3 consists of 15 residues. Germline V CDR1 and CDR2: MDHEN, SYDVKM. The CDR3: CASSISGTGVYGYTF. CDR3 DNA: TGTGCCAGCAGTATCTCCGGGACAGGGGTATATGGCTACACCTTC.

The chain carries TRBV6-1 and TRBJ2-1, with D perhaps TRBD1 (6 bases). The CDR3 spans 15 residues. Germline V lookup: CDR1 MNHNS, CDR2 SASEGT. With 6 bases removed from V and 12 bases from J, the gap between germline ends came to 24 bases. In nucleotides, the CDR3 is TGTGCCAGCAGCCTTAGCGAAGGGGGTTACTATGCGCAGTTCTTC. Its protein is CASSLSEGGYYAQFF.

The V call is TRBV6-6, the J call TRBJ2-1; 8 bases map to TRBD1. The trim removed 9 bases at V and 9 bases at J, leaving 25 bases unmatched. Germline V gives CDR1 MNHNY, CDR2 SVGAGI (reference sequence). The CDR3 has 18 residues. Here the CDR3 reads CASSPRTGYEVLISEQFF. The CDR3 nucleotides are TGTGCCAGTTCCCCCCGGACAGGGTATGAGGTCCTAATAAGTGAGCAGTTCTTC.

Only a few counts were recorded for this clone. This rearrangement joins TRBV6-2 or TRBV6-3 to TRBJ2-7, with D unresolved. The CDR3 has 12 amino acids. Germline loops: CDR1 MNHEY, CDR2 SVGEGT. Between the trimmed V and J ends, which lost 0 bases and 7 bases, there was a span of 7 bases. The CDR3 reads CASSYSAGEQYF. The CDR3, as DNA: TGTGCCAGCAGTTACTCCGCTGGGGAGCAGTACTTC.

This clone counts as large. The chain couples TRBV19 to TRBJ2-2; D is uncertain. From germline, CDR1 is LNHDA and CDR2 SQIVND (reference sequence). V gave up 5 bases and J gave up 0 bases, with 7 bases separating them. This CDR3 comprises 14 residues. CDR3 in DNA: TGTGCCAGTAGTCCTTTCTCGAACACCGGGGAGCTGTTTTTT. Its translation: CASSPFSNTGELFF.

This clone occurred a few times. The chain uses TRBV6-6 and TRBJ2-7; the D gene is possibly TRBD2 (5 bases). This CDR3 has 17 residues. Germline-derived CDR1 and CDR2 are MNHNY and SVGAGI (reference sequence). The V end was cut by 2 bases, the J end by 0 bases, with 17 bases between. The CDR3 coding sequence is TGTGCCAGCAGTTACGGCCGACTACGGACGGCCTCCTACGAGCAGTACTTC. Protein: CASSYGRLRTASYEQYF.

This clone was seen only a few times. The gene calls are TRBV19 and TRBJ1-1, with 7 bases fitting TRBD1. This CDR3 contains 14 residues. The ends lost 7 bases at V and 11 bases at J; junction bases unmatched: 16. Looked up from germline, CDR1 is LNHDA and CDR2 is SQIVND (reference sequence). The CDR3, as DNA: TGTGCCAGTATTCCCGCGACAGGGCCCGAGGGGGCTTTCTTT. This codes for CASIPATGPEGAFF.

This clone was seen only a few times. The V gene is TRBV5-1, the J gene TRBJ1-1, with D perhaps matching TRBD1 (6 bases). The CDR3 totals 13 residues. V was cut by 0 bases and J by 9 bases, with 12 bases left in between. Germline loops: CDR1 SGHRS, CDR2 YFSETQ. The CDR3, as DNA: TGCGCCAGCAGCTTGGACACAGGGTCTAAAGCTTTCTTT. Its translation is CASSLDTGSKAFF.

The CDR3 DNA sequence: TGTGCCTGGATTAAAAACGGGGGGAGCTCCTACGAGCAGTACTTC. Translated: CAWIKNGGSSYEQYF. J is TRBJ2-7 and V is TRBV30; 7 bases are a match to TRBD2. This CDR3 comprises 15 residues. Trimming took 4 bases from V and 0 from J; bases not matched to a gene: 9. The germline V gene has CDR1 GTSNPN and CDR2 SVGIG (reference sequence).

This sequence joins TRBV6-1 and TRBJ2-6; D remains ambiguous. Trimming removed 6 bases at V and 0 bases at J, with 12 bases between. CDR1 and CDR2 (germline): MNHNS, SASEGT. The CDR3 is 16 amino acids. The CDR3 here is CASRTGRTSGANVLTF. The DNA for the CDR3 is TGTGCCAGCAGAACCGGACGCACCTCTGGGGCCAACGTCCTGACTTTC.

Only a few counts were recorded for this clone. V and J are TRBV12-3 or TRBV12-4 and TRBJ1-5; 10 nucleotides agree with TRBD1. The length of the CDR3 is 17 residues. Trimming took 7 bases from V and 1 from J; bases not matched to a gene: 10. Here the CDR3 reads CASTGQGGMSSNQPQHF. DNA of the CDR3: TGTGCCAGCACAGGACAGGGGGGTATGTCGAGCAATCAGCCCCAGCATTTT.

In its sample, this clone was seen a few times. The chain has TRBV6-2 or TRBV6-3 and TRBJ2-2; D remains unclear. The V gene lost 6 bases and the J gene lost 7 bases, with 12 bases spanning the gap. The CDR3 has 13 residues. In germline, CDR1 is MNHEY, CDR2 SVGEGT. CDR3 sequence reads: CASSFGGRGELFF. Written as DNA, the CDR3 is TGTGCCAGCAGCTTTGGTGGTCGCGGGGAGCTGTTTTTT.

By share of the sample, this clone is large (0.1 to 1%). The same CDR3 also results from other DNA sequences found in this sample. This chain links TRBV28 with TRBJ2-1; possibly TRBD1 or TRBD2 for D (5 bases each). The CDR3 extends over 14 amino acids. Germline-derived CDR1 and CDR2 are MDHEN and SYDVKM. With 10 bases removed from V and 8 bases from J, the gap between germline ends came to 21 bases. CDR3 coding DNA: TGTGCCACCCCCCGGGGCCAAATCGCCGATGAGCAGTTCTTC. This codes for CATPRGQIADEQFF. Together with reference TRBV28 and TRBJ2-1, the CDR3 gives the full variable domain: DVKVTQSSRYLVKRTGEKVFLECVQDMDHENMFWYRQDPGLGLRLIYFSYDVKMKEKGDIPEGYSVSREKKERFSLILESASTNQTSMYLCATPRGQIADEQFFGPGTRLTVL.

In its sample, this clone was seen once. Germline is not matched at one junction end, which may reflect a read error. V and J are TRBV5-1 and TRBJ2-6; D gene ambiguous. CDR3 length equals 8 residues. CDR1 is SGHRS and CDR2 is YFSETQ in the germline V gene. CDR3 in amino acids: CASSLGFF. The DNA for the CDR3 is TGCGCCAGCAGCTTGGGTTTTTTC.

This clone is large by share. The chain's CDR3 is CASSLVGRGQNQPQHF. In nucleotides, the CDR3 is TGTGCCAGCAGCTTAGTAGGGAGAGGGCAAAATCAGCCCCAGCATTTT. J is TRBJ1-5 and V is TRBV7-8; D gene unclear. This CDR3 is 16 amino acids long. Germline lookup yields CDR1 SGHVS and CDR2 FQNEAQ. Deletions cut 1 base from V and 4 bases from J, with 14 bases between.

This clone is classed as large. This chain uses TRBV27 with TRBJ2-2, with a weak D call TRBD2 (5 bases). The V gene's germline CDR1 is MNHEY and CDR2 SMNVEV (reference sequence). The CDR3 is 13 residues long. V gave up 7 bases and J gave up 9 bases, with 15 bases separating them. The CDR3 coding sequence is TGTGCCAGCACCAACCTCGGGAACAGGGAGCTGTTTTTT. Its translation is CASTNLGNRELFF.

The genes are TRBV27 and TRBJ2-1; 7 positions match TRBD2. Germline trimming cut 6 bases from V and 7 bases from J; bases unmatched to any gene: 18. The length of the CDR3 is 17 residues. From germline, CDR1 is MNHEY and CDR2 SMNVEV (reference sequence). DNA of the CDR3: TGTGCCAGCAGCCTCCGAGCCAGACTAGCCCTAATGAATGAGCAGTTCTTC. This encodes CASSLRARLALMNEQFF.

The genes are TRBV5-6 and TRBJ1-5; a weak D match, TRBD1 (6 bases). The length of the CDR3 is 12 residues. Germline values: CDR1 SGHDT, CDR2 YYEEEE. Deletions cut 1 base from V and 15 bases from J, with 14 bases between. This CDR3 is CASSLKGRGGHF. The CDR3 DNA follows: TGTGCCAGCAGCTTGAAGGGCAGGGGAGGGCATTTT.

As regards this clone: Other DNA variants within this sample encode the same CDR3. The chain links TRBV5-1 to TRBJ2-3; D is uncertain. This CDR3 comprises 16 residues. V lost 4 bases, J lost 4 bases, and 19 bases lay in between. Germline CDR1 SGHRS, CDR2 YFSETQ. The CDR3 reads CASSVPIGEGADTQYF. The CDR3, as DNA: TGCGCCAGCAGCGTCCCCATAGGTGAAGGAGCAGATACGCAGTATTTT. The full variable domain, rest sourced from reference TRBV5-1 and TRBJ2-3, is KAGVTQTPRYLIKTRGQQVTLSCSPISGHRSVSWYQQTPGQGLQFLFEYFSETQRNKGNFPGRFSGRQFSNSRSEMNVSTLELGDSALYLCASSVPIGEGADTQYFGPGTRLTVL.

The CDR3 is CSARDGQGLQETQYF. The CDR3 DNA follows: TGCAGTGCTAGAGATGGGCAGGGCCTCCAAGAGACCCAGTACTTC. The V and J genes are TRBV20-1 and TRBJ2-5, with D perhaps TRBD1 (5 bases). Trimming took off 0 bases at V and 1 base at J, with 12 bases between the two ends. Germline-derived CDR1 and CDR2 are DFQATT and SNEGSKA (reference sequence). CDR3 length equals 15 residues.

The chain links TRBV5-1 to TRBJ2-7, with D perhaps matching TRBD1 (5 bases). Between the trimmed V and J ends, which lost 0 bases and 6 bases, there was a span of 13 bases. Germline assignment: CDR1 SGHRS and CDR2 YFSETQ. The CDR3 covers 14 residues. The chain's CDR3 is CASSLVGQGGEQYF. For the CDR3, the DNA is TGCGCCAGCAGCTTGGTAGGGCAGGGCGGCGAGCAGTACTTC.

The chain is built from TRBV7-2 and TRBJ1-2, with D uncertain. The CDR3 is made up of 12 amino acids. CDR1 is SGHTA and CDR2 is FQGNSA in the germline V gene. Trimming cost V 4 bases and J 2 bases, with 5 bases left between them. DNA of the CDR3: TGTGCCAGCAGCTCACCCAACTATGGCTACACCTTC. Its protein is CASSSPNYGYTF.

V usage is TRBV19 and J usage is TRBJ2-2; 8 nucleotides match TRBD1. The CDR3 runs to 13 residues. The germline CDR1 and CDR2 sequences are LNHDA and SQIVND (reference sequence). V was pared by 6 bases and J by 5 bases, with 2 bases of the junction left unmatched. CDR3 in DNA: TGTGCCAGTAGCCGACAGGGGACCGGGGAGCTGTTTTTT. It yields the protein CASSRQGTGELFF.

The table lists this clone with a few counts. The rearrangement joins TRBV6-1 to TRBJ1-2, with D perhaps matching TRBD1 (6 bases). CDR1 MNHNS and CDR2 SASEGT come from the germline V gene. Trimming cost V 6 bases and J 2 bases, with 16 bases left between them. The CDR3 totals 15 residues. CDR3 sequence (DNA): TGTGCCAGCAGCCCCGGAAACACAGGGAACTATGGCTACACCTTC. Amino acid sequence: CASSPGNTGNYGYTF.

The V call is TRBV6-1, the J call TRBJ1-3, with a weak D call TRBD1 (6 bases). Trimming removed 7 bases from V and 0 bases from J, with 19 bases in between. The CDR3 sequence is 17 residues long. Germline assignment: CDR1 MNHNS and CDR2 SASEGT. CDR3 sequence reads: CASNLWTDIPSGNTIYF. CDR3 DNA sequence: TGTGCCAGCAACCTCTGGACAGACATTCCCTCTGGAAACACCATATATTTT.

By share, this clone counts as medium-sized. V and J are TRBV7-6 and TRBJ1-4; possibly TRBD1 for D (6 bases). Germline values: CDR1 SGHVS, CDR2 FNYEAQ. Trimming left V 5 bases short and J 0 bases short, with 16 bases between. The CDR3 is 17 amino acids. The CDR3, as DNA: TGTGCCAGCAGCAGTACAGGGAGATTTGCAACTAATGAAAAACTGTTTTTT. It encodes CASSSTGRFATNEKLFF.